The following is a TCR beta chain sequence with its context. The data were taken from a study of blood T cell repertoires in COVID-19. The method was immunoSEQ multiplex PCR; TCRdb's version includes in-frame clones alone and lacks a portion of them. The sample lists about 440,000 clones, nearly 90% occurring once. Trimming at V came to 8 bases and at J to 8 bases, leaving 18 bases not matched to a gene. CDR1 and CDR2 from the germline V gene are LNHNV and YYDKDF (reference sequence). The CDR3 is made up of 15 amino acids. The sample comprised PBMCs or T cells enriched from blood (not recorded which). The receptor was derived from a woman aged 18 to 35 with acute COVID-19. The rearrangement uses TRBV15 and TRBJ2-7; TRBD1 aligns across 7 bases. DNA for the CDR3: TGTGCCACCCAACGTCCGGGACAGAGTACGGAGAAGCAGTACTTC. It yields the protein CATQRPGQSTEKQYF.